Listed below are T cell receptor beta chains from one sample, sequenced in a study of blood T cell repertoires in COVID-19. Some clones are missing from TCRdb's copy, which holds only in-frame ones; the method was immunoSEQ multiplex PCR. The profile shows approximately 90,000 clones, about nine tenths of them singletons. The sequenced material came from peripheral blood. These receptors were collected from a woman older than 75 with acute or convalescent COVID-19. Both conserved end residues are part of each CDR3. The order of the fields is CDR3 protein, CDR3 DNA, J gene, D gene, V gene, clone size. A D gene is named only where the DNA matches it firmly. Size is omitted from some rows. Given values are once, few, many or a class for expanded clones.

CASGTPTGTRTEAFF	TGTGCTAGTGGTACCCCCACAGGGACGAGGACTGAAGCTTTCTTT	TRBJ1-1	NA	TRBV12-5	NA
CASSQGQGDGYTF	TGTGCCAGCAGCCAGGGACAGGGCGACGGCTACACCTTC	TRBJ1-2	TRBD1	TRBV5-4	few
CASSMYTGQGLADTQYF	TGTGCCAGTAGTATGTACACGGGACAGGGATTGGCAGATACGCAGTATTTT	TRBJ2-3	TRBD1	TRBV19	few
CASSPEQGARGYTF	TGTGCCAGCAGTCCCGAACAGGGGGCGCGGGGCTACACCTTC	TRBJ1-2	TRBD1	TRBV27	NA
CASSFGTPHQPQHF	TGTGCCAGCAGTTTCGGGACACCTCATCAGCCCCAGCATTTT	TRBJ1-5	NA	TRBV6-2/TRBV6-3	NA
CASSNGLAGSYEQYF	TGTGCCAGCAGCAACGGACTAGCGGGTTCCTACGAGCAGTACTTC	TRBJ2-7	TRBD2	TRBV11-3	NA
CASSQESRDSYGYTF	TGCGCCAGCAGCCAAGAATCCAGGGATTCTTATGGCTACACCTTC	TRBJ1-2	NA	TRBV4-3	NA
CASSFGGMNTEAFF	TGTGCCAGCAGCTTTGGGGGGATGAACACTGAAGCTTTCTTT	TRBJ1-1	NA	TRBV7-9	NA
CASSTGTGERSQPQHF	TGTGCCAGCAGCACCGGGACAGGGGAAAGAAGTCAGCCCCAGCATTTT	TRBJ1-5	TRBD1	TRBV7-2	NA
CASSHLDTGKDTEAFF	TGTGCCAGTAGTCACCTCGATACAGGGAAGGACACTGAAGCTTTCTTT	TRBJ1-1	NA	TRBV19	NA
CAWTDRAISGANVLTF	TGTGCCTGGACAGACAGGGCGATCTCTGGGGCCAACGTCCTGACTTTC	TRBJ2-6	TRBD1	TRBV30	NA
CASSIQATNSGNTIYF	TGTGCCAGTAGTATCCAGGCCACCAACTCTGGAAACACCATATATTTT	TRBJ1-3	NA	TRBV19	NA
CASSRMQGFDEQYF	TGTGCCAGTAGTAGAATGCAGGGGTTCGACGAGCAGTACTTC	TRBJ2-7	NA	TRBV19	NA
CASSSSGGRYGYTF	TGCGCCAGCAGCTCGAGCGGAGGAAGGTATGGCTACACCTTC	TRBJ1-2	NA	TRBV5-1	NA
CATSRRQGVVNTEAFF	TGTGCCACCAGCCGCAGACAGGGGGTCGTCAACACTGAAGCTTTCTTT	TRBJ1-1	TRBD1	TRBV15	NA
CTSSQDLGLAGLPNTGELFF	TGCACCAGCAGCCAAGATCTGGGACTAGCGGGACTCCCGAACACCGGGGAGCTGTTTTTT	TRBJ2-2	NA	TRBV1	NA
CASSLSGPGNTDTQYF	TGTGCCAGCAGCTTGTCTGGGCCGGGGAACACAGATACGCAGTATTTT	TRBJ2-3	NA	TRBV5-4	NA
CASSLMGGVGNSPLHF	TGTGCCAGCAGTTTAATGGGAGGGGTGGGTAATTCACCCCTCCACTTT	TRBJ1-6	NA	TRBV27	NA
CAISSGYLSYEQYF	TGTGCCATCAGTTCCGGGTACCTCTCCTACGAGCAGTACTTC	TRBJ2-7	NA	TRBV10-3	NA
CASSSTRTGINMNTEAFF	TGTGCCAGCAGCTCCACCCGGACAGGGATTAATATGAACACTGAAGCTTTCTTT	TRBJ1-1	TRBD1	TRBV7-8	NA
CASSLAGLAYEQYF	TGCGCCAGCAGCTTGGCAGGGCTGGCCTACGAGCAGTACTTC	TRBJ2-7	NA	TRBV5-1	NA
CATSRDRDRGRNGYTF	TGTGCCACCAGCAGAGATAGGGACAGGGGTAGGAATGGCTACACCTTC	TRBJ1-2	TRBD1	TRBV15	once
CASSEAGASYNEQFF	TGTGCCAGCAGCGAAGCGGGAGCCTCCTACAATGAGCAGTTCTTC	TRBJ2-1	TRBD2	TRBV25-1	NA
CASSPTGDTNYGYTF	TGCGCCAGCAGCCCGACAGGAGACACTAACTATGGCTACACCTTC	TRBJ1-2	NA	TRBV5-1	NA
CASSQGLTQYF	TGTGCCAGCAGCCAAGGTCTCACGCAGTATTTT	TRBJ2-3	NA	TRBV14	NA
CSASVGTAKTYGYTF	TGCAGTGCTAGTGTAGGGACAGCCAAGACCTATGGCTACACCTTC	TRBJ1-2	TRBD1	TRBV20-1	few
CASAPGGLWAFF	TGTGCCAGCGCCCCGGGGGGGCTCTGGGCTTTCTTT	TRBJ1-1	NA	TRBV6-6	NA
CASSPRTAGNSPLHF	TGTGCCAGCAGCCCACGGACAGCCGGCAATTCACCCCTCCACTTT	TRBJ1-6	NA	TRBV5-6	NA
CASSNLAGGQETQYF	TGTGCCAGCAGTAACCTAGCGGGAGGGCAGGAGACCCAGTACTTC	TRBJ2-5	TRBD2	TRBV2	NA
CASSLPRTGFEAFF	TGTGCCAGCAGCTTACCCCGGACAGGATTTGAAGCTTTCTTT	TRBJ1-1	TRBD1	TRBV7-8	NA
CASSTGPNQPQHF	TGTGCCAGCAGCACAGGGCCAAATCAGCCCCAGCATTTT	TRBJ1-5	NA	TRBV7-3	once
CASSVGLGKETQYF	TGTGCCAGCAGCGTGGGACTCGGGAAAGAGACCCAGTACTTC	TRBJ2-5	NA	TRBV9	NA
CASTNPLGQGIDEQFF	TGTGCCAGCACTAACCCCCTGGGACAGGGCATCGATGAGCAGTTCTTC	TRBJ2-1	TRBD1	TRBV2	NA
CASSIPGTSGGTDTQYF	TGTGCCAGTAGTATACCGGGGACTAGCGGGGGAACAGATACGCAGTATTTT	TRBJ2-3	TRBD2	TRBV19	few
CASSKETGRNTEAFF	TGTGCCAGTAGTAAAGAGACAGGTCGGAACACTGAAGCTTTCTTT	TRBJ1-1	NA	TRBV19	few
CASSSLGGANSPLHF	TGTGCCAGCAGCTCCTTGGGGGGGGCCAATTCACCCCTCCACTTT	TRBJ1-6	NA	TRBV7-8	NA
CSVARGGAYNEQFF	TGCAGCGTTGCACGGGGGGGGGCCTACAATGAGCAGTTCTTC	TRBJ2-1	TRBD2	TRBV29-1	NA
CASGKGISEAFF	TGTGCTAGTGGAAAGGGGATTTCTGAAGCTTTCTTT	TRBJ1-1	NA	TRBV12-5	once
CSVIGTASGLEQYF	TGCAGCGTTATAGGGACTGCAAGTGGCCTCGAGCAGTACTTC	TRBJ2-7	NA	TRBV29-1	once
CASGGSSTDTQYF	TGTGCCAGCGGGGGGTCTAGCACAGATACGCAGTATTTT	TRBJ2-3	NA	TRBV6-5	NA
CASSWSGGPSKETQYF	TGTGCCAGCAGCTGGAGCGGGGGGCCTTCTAAGGAGACCCAGTACTTC	TRBJ2-5	TRBD2	TRBV7-9	NA